This T cell receptor (beta chain) was documented in a study of OX40 agonist ivuxolimab in advanced cancers. Study details: The mean age was approximately 56 years, ranging from about 20 to 79, with over 70% of participants male. There were three patients with partial responses, one having hepatocellular carcinoma and two cutaneous melanoma. Overall study findings and caveats: Fewer expanded clones were found on average in CD4+ than in CD8+ T cells.

The germline CDR1 and CDR2 sequences are SGHNT and YYREEE (reference sequence). The CDR3 consists of 16 residues. The germline V and J ends were trimmed by 0 bases and 1 base, with 12 bases remaining between them. About this clone: What it recognizes is unknown.

The table came from immunoSEQ multiplex PCR; TCRdb's copy has only in-frame clones and leaves some out. The profile shows roughly 56,000 clones, 80% to 90% of them singletons. The gene calls are TRBV5-4 and TRBJ2-3; tentatively, D is TRBD2 (5 bases). The clonotype originates from an adult with an advanced solid tumor such as melanoma, head and neck, liver or kidney cancer. The sample was CD4+ or CD8+ T cells sorted from blood, taken in a trial of the OX40 agonist ivuxolimab. The CDR3 loop is CASSLGSLRGTDTQYF. DNA of the CDR3: TGTGCCAGCAGCTTGGGGTCCCTGAGGGGCACAGATACGCAGTATTTT.